This TCR beta chain emerged from a study of blood T cell repertoires in COVID-19. Turning to the study itself: There were acute and convalescent COVID-19 samples, and they came from the United States, Italy and Spain. In each case, the material was cDNA or gDNA derived from T cells, B-cell-depleted T cells, or PBMCs.

Enrollment of patients from Seattle took place during active infection, with longitudinal follow-up. In the authors' methods: Estimated nucleated cell counts came from reference gene primer amplification. Measured with immunoSEQ multiplex PCR; TCRdb has only the in-frame clones, and not every one. That table is the source of V, J and clone size, and D and trimming were worked out from the DNA. In the table there are roughly 250,000 clones, around 85% of which are singletons. The CDR3 has 14 amino acids. CDR1 is MNHNS, CDR2 SASEGT, per germline. Between the trimmed V and J ends, which lost 6 bases and 7 bases, there was a span of 15 bases.

The TCR comes from a woman aged 25 to 45 with COVID-19, enrolled during active disease. V gene TRBV6-1 combines with J gene TRBJ1-4, with D possibly matching TRBD1 (6 bases). Material: peripheral blood. The CDR3 bases are TGTGCCAGCAGAGCGACAGGTCTTGGTGAAAAACTGTTTTTT. The encoded protein is CASRATGLGEKLFF.